This T cell receptor (beta chain) was found in a study of blood T cell repertoires in COVID-19. Across the whole study: The origin of the acute and convalescent COVID-19 samples was the United States, Italy and Spain. In each case, the material was cDNA or gDNA derived from T cells, B-cell-depleted T cells, or PBMCs.

Germline V gene lookup returns CDR1 SGDLS and CDR2 YYNGEE. This CDR3 region has 15 residues. V was shortened by 0 bases and J by 6 bases, with 10 bases between the two germline ends. In the original processing: It was from reference gene primer amplification that nucleated cell counts were estimated. TCRdb's table, derived via immunoSEQ multiplex PCR, lists solely in-frame clones and lacks some. The DNA was the basis for D and trimming; V, J and clone size are from that table. This table holds about 190,000 clones, over 70% found once. This clone was recorded once. This chain links TRBV9 with TRBJ1-6; D is perhaps TRBD1 (5 bases). Material for sequencing was peripheral blood. The sequence was obtained from a man in his sixties with active or convalescent COVID-19. This CDR3 reads CASSVEGAGNSPLHF. The DNA of the CDR3 is TGTGCCAGCAGCGTAGAAGGGGCAGGTAATTCACCCCTCCACTTT.